The T cell receptor beta chain under discussion was sequenced for a study of cytomegalovirus exposure and HLA in healthy donors. Study-wide context: Out of about 180 million T cells, an earlier analysis found about 100 million unique TCR beta sequences in total.

Findings and limits, study-wide: HLA allele associations emerged for about 18,000 TCR beta sequences in a later analysis, at 0.05 false discovery rate.

Turning to this clone: The antigen is unknown.

Amplification used 60 Vbeta primers and 13 Jbeta primers. Clones were read by immunoSEQ multiplex PCR, and TCRdb kept only the in-frame ones, dropping some. The data hold approximately 180,000 clones, with 77% observed a single time. The CDR3 totals 11 residues. Trimming removed 3 bases from V and 7 bases from J, with 6 bases in between. Germline-derived CDR1 and CDR2 are MDHEN and SYDVKM. Sequencing was carried out using PBMCs. The clonotype originates from a woman aged 55-75 years in good health and CMV-seropositive. The J gene is TRBJ1-2, the V gene TRBV28; D perhaps matches TRBD1 (5 bases). The CDR3 is CASSFQGGYTF. CDR3 DNA sequence: TGTGCCAGCAGTTTCCAGGGTGGCTACACCTTC.